This T cell receptor (beta chain) was captured by sequencing in a study of T-cell memory formation after mild COVID-19. TCRdb recomputed calls from the 5' RACE reads with MiXCR, one row per CDR3 protein. This table has 85,000 to 120,000 distinct CDR3 sequences, approximately 15% appearing once. V dropped 1 base and J dropped 2 bases, with 15 bases sitting between them. Germline-derived CDR1 and CDR2 are MGHRA and YSYEKL. The length of the CDR3 is 16 residues. This clonotype showed up just a few times. This clonotype originated in an adult woman who had mild COVID-19 (a few samples of this study predate the infection). Cell type and time point are not known. The J gene is TRBJ2-7, the V gene TRBV4-1; no reliable D call. Sequencing was done on a sample of PBMCs or a T cell subset sorted from them (not recorded which). This chain's CDR3 is CASSQGPGGTAYEQYF. In DNA form, the CDR3 reads TGCGCCAGCAGCCAAGGCCCTGGTGGTACAGCCTACGAGCAGTACTTC.